The sequence of this T cell receptor beta chain was determined in a study of T cell repertoires in cytomegalovirus infection. At the level of the study: Use of recently identified HLA-C-restricted and well-studied HLA-B-restricted CMV epitopes was part of the study. Based on public TCR beta signatures, there were indications of CMV infection and of a matching HLA type.

Using its own MiXCR run on the reads, TCRdb lists one record per CDR3 protein. The sample holds approximately 120,000 distinct CDR3 sequences, 30% to 40% seen once. As for this clonotype: Its matching antigen is unknown.

The CDR3 covers 16 residues. CDR1 is SEHNR, CDR2 FQNEAQ, per germline (reference sequence). J gave up 0 bases and V 2 bases, and 3 bases lay outside the gene matches. Findings and limits, study-wide: CMV carriers having the relevant HLA were flagged by cumulative public TCR beta family frequency. Dominating the ex vivo response were HLA-C-restricted CMV-specific TCR beta clonotypes.

J is TRBJ2-1 and V is TRBV7-9; the match to TRBD1 covers 8 bases. The receptor comes from a human donor in good health (CMV status not recorded). Some clones in this sample may be carry-over from other donors' samples. The sample consisted of CD8+ T cells from cultured PBMCs, taken from culture after CMV antigen stimulation. CDR3 protein: CASSLIDRGSYNEQFF. Here the CDR3 DNA reads TGTGCCAGCAGCTTAATCGACAGGGGCTCCTACAATGAGCAGTTCTTC.